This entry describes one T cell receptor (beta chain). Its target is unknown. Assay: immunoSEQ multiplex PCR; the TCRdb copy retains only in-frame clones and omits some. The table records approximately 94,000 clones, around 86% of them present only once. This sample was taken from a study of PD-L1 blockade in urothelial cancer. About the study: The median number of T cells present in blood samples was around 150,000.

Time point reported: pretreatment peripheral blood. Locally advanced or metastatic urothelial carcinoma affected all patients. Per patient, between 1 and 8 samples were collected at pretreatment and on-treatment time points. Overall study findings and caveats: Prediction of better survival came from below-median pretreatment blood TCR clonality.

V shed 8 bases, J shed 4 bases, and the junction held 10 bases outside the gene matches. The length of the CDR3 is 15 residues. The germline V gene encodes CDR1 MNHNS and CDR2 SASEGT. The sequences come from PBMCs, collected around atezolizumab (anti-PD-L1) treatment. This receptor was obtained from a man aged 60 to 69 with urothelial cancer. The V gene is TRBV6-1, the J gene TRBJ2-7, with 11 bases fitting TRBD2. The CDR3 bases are TGTGCCAGCGAAACTAGCGGGGGCCTCCATTACGAGCAGTACTTC. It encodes CASETSGGLHYEQYF.